This TCR beta chain emerged from a study of T cells after yellow fever vaccination (dated by TCRdb to between 2019 and 2020). Study-level background: The SMART-Seq v4 Ultra Low Input RNA kit was used to prepare libraries from fractions with low cell numbers. To follow T-cell clones before and after primary and booster YFV17D yellow fever vaccination, bulk TCR alpha and beta repertoires were sequenced over time. Two healthy male donors made up the cohort, one aged 18 to 29 years and the other aged 30 to 40 years. Bulk PBMC replicates and cell subsets were isolated from blood drawn at multiple timepoints before and after both primary and secondary immunization. Results the study describes overall, beyond this receptor: Compared with the primary T-cell response, the secondary T-cell response was weaker but faster, peaking on day 5 rather than day 15. A small share of clonotypes occurred in both CD4 and CD8 compartments, likely arising from convergent recombination. The study included only a couple of donors, which limits how far the findings can be generalized. After the booster, most clones that had expanded after primary vaccination were detected again (approximately 97% of CD4 and more than 85% of CD8), suggesting broad maintenance of memory. Computational filtering was required because FACS-sorted repertoires could contain abundant contaminating clonotypes from the bulk population.

The sample holds a few counts of this clonotype. The target of this receptor is not known. No much larger clone is present one base from it, and per-base qualities are unavailable. The germline V gene encodes CDR1 LNHNV and CDR2 YYDKDF (reference sequence). The CDR3 goes from the cysteine to the phenylalanine over 16 residues. The retained sequence is limited to the CDR3, 48 bases, with the frame set at the first base. V is cut by 0 bases and J by 4 bases, and the space between the germline ends is 13 bases. Synthesis of TCR cDNA relied on 5'RACE template switching, a step that introduced a universal primer site along with unique molecular identifiers. cDNA synthesis was primed from both the TCR alpha and TCR beta constant segments. Library amplification involved two PCR steps, and the second step added sample barcodes and sequencing adapters. Sequencing of libraries was done on Illumina HiSeq 2500 (2x100 bp) or NovaSeq (2x150 bp). On the study's bioinformatics: MIGEC handled demultiplexing of reads and collapsing into UMI consensus sequences, while MiXCR performed V(D)J alignment. Vaccine-responding clonotypes were defined with edgeR using replicate PBMC samples, requiring FDR below 0.01 and a log2 fold change above 5 up to day 15. Each bulk clonotype was labeled CD4 or CD8 based on which sequenced repertoire, CD4 or CD8, contained the clonotype at higher abundance. TCRdb's own reprocessing of the public reads used fastp at Q25 and MiXCR and kept productive beta chains. CDR3 protein sequences are deduplicated, and each keeps its most common genes and DNA. The V and J calls reflect TCRdb's pipeline rather than the authors' work. The sample table records 500,000 to 650,000 distinct CDR3 sequences; 13% of these occur just once. Clones ranked in the top ten supply more than 12% of the sample.

The treatment or condition label on this specimen signifies: live attenuated yellow fever vaccine strain. At each blood-draw timepoint, two biological replicates of bulk PBMCs were collected. A standard Ficoll-Paque protocol was used to isolate PBMCs from peripheral blood. RNA was extracted with TriZol from bulk PBMCs, CD4 and CD8 fractions, and dextramer-positive and dextramer-negative fractions. The TCR originated in a man under 40 who received the YFV17D yellow fever vaccine. The specimen was PBMCs, collected on the day of the yellow fever booster vaccination. The chain is made from TRBV15 and TRBJ1-5; possibly the D gene is TRBD1, per 5 matching bases. The bases read TGTGCCACCAGCAGAGAAGGGGCAGGGTATAATCAGCCCCAGCATTTT. This encodes CATSREGAGYNQPQHF.